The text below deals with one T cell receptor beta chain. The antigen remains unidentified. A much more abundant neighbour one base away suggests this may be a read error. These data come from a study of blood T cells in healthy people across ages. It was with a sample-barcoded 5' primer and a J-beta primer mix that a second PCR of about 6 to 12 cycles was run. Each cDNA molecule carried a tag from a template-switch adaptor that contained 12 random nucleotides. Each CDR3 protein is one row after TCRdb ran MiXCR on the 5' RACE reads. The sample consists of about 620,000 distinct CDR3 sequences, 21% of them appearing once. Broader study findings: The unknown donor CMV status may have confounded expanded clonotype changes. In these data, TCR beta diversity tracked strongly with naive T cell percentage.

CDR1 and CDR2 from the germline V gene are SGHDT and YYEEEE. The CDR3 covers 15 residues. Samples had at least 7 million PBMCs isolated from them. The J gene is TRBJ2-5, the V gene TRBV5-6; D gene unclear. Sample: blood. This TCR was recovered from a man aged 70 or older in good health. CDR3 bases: TGTGCCAGCAGCTTGTTGTCAGGCGTCCAAGAGGCCCAGTACTTC. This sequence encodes CASSLLSGVQEAQYF.